These 32 T cell receptor beta chains were sequenced from one sample in a study of T cell repertoires in cytomegalovirus infection. TCRdb passed the reads through MiXCR, listing each CDR3 protein once. The table shows about 740,000 distinct CDR3 sequences, with approximately 34% occurring only once. Specimen: PBMCs. These TCRs come from a human donor in good health (CMV status not recorded). Some clones in this sample may be carry-over from other donors' samples.

This clonotype turned up a few times. V is TRBV28 and J is TRBJ1-2; D is possibly TRBD1 (5 bases). CDR1 is MDHEN, CDR2 SYDVKM, per germline. Trimming left V 0 bases short and J 0 bases short, with 8 bases between. The CDR3 totals 15 residues. The CDR3 reads CASSLWGPANYGYTF. For the CDR3, the DNA is TGTGCCAGCAGTTTATGGGGGCCTGCTAACTATGGCTACACCTTC.

This clonotype was seen ten or more times. The rearrangement uses TRBV7-8 and TRBJ2-3; TRBD2 matches at 8 bases. J was trimmed by 5 bases and V by 0 bases; bases with no gene match: 10. The V gene's germline CDR1 is SGHVS and CDR2 FQNEAQ. The CDR3 has 17 amino acids. The CDR3 DNA reads as TGTGCCAGCAGCTTAGCGCTAATCGGGGGACTAGTAGATACGCAGTATTTT. Residues: CASSLALIGGLVDTQYF.

The genes are TRBV5-1 and TRBJ1-2, with D unresolved. V was clipped by 6 bases and J by 4 bases, with 22 bases between them. Germline-derived CDR1 and CDR2 are SGHRS and YFSETQ. The CDR3 has 16 residues. DNA of the CDR3: TGCGCCAGCAAACCGACCGTGGACTTGACCAGCTATGGCTACACCTTC. Its translation: CASKPTVDLTSYGYTF.

The V and J genes are TRBV7-3 and TRBJ1-1; weak D call: TRBD1 (5 bases). Germline loops: CDR1 SGHTA, CDR2 FQGTGA. This CDR3 comprises 16 residues. Trimming pared 4 bases from V and 4 bases from J, leaving 19 bases between. CDR3 amino acids: CASSSPKSSGGTEAFF. The CDR3 DNA sequence: TGTGCCAGCAGCTCCCCAAAGAGCTCGGGGGGCACTGAAGCTTTCTTT.

This clonotype was observed at least ten times. The rearrangement uses TRBV7-8 and TRBJ1-1; D unclear. CDR3 length: 14 amino acids. CDR1 is SGHVS and CDR2 is FQNEAQ in the germline V gene. Trimming stripped 1 base from V and 4 bases from J, with 10 bases between. CDR3 sequence (DNA): TGTGCCAGCAGCTTAGGTAAAAGGACCACTGAAGCTTTCTTT. Translating gives CASSLGKRTTEAFF.

V and J are TRBV28 and TRBJ1-2; weak D call: TRBD1 (5 bases). This CDR3 has 13 residues. With 3 bases removed from V and 7 bases from J, the gap between germline ends came to 12 bases. Germline loops: CDR1 MDHEN, CDR2 SYDVKM. The chain's CDR3 is CASSFEGLGGYTF. The CDR3 DNA sequence: TGTGCCAGCAGTTTCGAGGGGCTCGGTGGCTACACCTTC.

A single count supports this clonotype. V gene TRBV19 combines with J gene TRBJ1-6; D is unresolved. CDR1 is LNHDA and CDR2 is SQIVND in the germline V gene (reference sequence). The CDR3 contains 15 residues. With 4 bases removed from V and 5 bases from J, the gap between germline ends came to 12 bases. The CDR3 DNA follows: TGTGCCAGTAGTACGACGCGGGTAGATAATTCACCCCTCCACTTT. This sequence encodes CASSTTRVDNSPLHF.

The chain links TRBV5-1 to TRBJ1-2, with D possibly being TRBD1 (6 bases). V was cut by 3 bases and J by 4 bases, with 10 bases left in between. The length of the CDR3 is 13 residues. In germline, CDR1 is SGHRS, CDR2 YFSETQ. The CDR3 coding sequence is TGCGCCAGCAGCTGGACAGATCGCTATGGCTACACCTTC. This translates into CASSWTDRYGYTF.

The V call is TRBV7-9, the J call TRBJ1-1, with D perhaps matching TRBD1 (6 bases). Germline assignment: CDR1 SEHNR and CDR2 FQNEAQ (reference sequence). The CDR3 has 12 amino acids. V was pared by 7 bases and J by 7 bases, with 13 bases between. CDR3 region: CASIPGTSEAFF. The DNA for the CDR3 is TGTGCCAGCATCCCCGGGACAAGTGAAGCTTTCTTT.

The rearrangement uses TRBV7-8 and TRBJ2-5; 10 bases are shared with TRBD1. The CDR3 spans 14 residues. Germline V gene lookup returns CDR1 SGHVS and CDR2 FQNEAQ. The V segment lost 5 bases and the J segment 1 base; nucleotides outside the gene matches: 1. This CDR3 reads CASSGDRGQETQYF. DNA of the CDR3: TGTGCCAGCAGCGGGGACAGGGGCCAAGAGACCCAGTACTTC.

In its sample, this clonotype was seen many times. V gene TRBV7-9 combines with J gene TRBJ2-3; D gene unclear. The germline gives CDR1 SEHNR, CDR2 FQNEAQ (reference sequence). Trimming left V 4 bases short and J 11 bases short, with 13 bases between. The length of the CDR3 is 12 residues. The CDR3 DNA is TGTGCCAGCAGCTCCCCGGTTCAGATGCAGTATTTT. Its protein is CASSSPVQMQYF.

The J gene is TRBJ2-3, the V gene TRBV15; 10 positions match TRBD2. V lost 1 base to trimming and J lost 4 bases; unmatched junction nucleotides: 11. This CDR3 has 18 amino acids. Germline V gene lookup returns CDR1 LNHNV and CDR2 YYDKDF (reference sequence). The CDR3 here is CATSRVIRIAGGADTQYF. The CDR3 DNA is TGTGCCACCAGCAGAGTCATCCGGATAGCGGGAGGTGCAGATACGCAGTATTTT.

The rearrangement joins TRBV27 to TRBJ2-3; the D is unclear. V was cut by 4 bases and J by 2 bases, with 7 bases left in between. Germline V gene lookup returns CDR1 MNHEY and CDR2 SMNVEV (reference sequence). There are 13 residues in the CDR3. The CDR3 region has the DNA TGTGCCAGCAGTTCACCTAACACAGATACGCAGTATTTT. Translated, it gives CASSSPNTDTQYF.

Comments on this clonotype: A clone one base away is much larger, so this may be a read error. The CDR3 region is CASSYKTGDRLHF. CDR3 nucleotide sequence: TGTGCCAGCAGCTATAAGACCGGGGACCGCCTCCACTTT. The rearrangement links TRBV7-2 to TRBJ1-6; D might be TRBD1 (5 bases). The CDR3 length is 13 residues. CDR1 and CDR2 (germline): SGHTA, FQGNSA. Trimming left V 4 bases short and J 15 bases short, with 16 bases between. The full variable domain, its missing parts supplied by reference TRBV7-2 and TRBJ1-6, is GAGVSQSPSNKVTEKGKDVELRCDPISGHTALYWYRQSLGQGLEFLIYFQGNSAPDKSGLPSDRFSAERTGGSVSTLTIQRTQQEDSAVYLCASSYKTGDRLHFGNGTRLTVT.

This clonotype came up a few times. This chain joins TRBV7-2 and TRBJ2-7; 15 bases map to TRBD2. The ends lost 5 bases at V and 3 bases at J; junction bases unmatched: 11. Germline-derived CDR1 and CDR2 are SGHTA and FQGNSA. The length of the CDR3 is 18 residues. The CDR3 is CASSLRTSGRGGYYEQYF. Here the CDR3 DNA reads TGTGCCAGCAGCCTCCGGACTAGCGGGAGGGGAGGTTACTACGAGCAGTACTTC.

This clonotype was found a few times. This rearrangement joins TRBV7-8 to TRBJ2-7; 7 bases fit TRBD2. Trimming removed 4 bases from V and 0 bases from J; junction bases left unmatched: 3. The germline CDR1 and CDR2 sequences are SGHVS and FQNEAQ. The CDR3 is 14 amino acids. This CDR3 is CASSSTSISYEQYF. CDR3 DNA sequence: TGTGCCAGCAGCTCGACTAGCATCTCCTACGAGCAGTACTTC. Full variable domain (rest looked up from reference TRBV7-8 and TRBJ2-7): GAGVSQSPRYKVAKRGQDVALRCDPISGHVSLFWYQQALGQGPEFLTYFQNEAQLDKSGLPSDRFFAERPEGSVSTLKIQRTQQEDSAVYLCASSSTSISYEQYFGPGTRLTVT.

With respect to this clonotype: A much more abundant neighbour one base away suggests this may be a read error. This sequence joins TRBV7-2 and TRBJ2-1, with D unresolved. The CDR3 runs 13 residues. Germline CDR1 and CDR2: SGHTA and FQGNSA. V lost 1 base to trimming and J lost 9 bases, with 10 bases between them. The CDR3 region has the DNA TGTGCCAGCAGCTTAGTTCGACGGGTTGAGCAGTTCTTC. It codes for CASSLVRRVEQFF.

With respect to this clonotype: This may be a read error, as it is one base from a much larger clone. The CDR3 does not end in the conserved phenylalanine or tryptophan, so this is likely a read error. The chain combines TRBV7-2 with TRBJ1-1, with 7 positions matching TRBD1. The germline V gene has CDR1 SGHTA and CDR2 FQGNSA. The CDR3 is made up of 13 amino acids. Unmatched junction bases numbered 5, after V lost 6 bases and J lost 4 bases. The CDR3 sequence: CASSSTGTTEAFC. Written as DNA, the CDR3 is TGTGCCAGCAGTTCGACAGGGACCACTGAAGCTTTCTGT.

The genes are TRBV15 and TRBJ1-1; D gene uncertain. This CDR3 comprises 13 residues. Germline-derived CDR1 and CDR2 are LNHNV and YYDKDF (reference sequence). V was shortened by 1 base and J by 6 bases, with 9 bases between the two germline ends. This CDR3 is CATSRASVAEAFF. The DNA of the CDR3 is TGTGCCACCAGCAGAGCTAGTGTGGCTGAAGCTTTCTTT.

The rearrangement links TRBV4-1 to TRBJ1-1; 7 nucleotides agree with TRBD1. V shed 3 bases, J shed 4 bases, and the junction held 5 bases outside the gene matches. In germline, CDR1 is MGHRA, CDR2 YSYEKL. The CDR3 has 14 amino acids. Here the CDR3 reads CASSQQGVGTEAFF. CDR3 sequence (DNA): TGCGCCAGCAGCCAGCAGGGGGTGGGCACTGAAGCTTTCTTT.

The sample holds a few counts of this clonotype. The rearrangement links TRBV11-2 to TRBJ2-3; 10 bases match TRBD2. From germline, CDR1 is SGHAT and CDR2 FQNNGV. The CDR3 has 15 residues. Trimming removed 5 bases from V and 6 bases from J; junction bases left unmatched: 8. As DNA, the CDR3 is TGTGCCAGCAGCATCCAGCGGGGGGGCTGGGATACGCAGTATTTT. It encodes CASSIQRGGWDTQYF.

Only a few counts were recorded for this clonotype. The chain has TRBV7-6 and TRBJ2-1, with unresolved D. Looked up from germline, CDR1 is SGHVS and CDR2 is FNYEAQ. The CDR3 is 16 amino acids. V was clipped by 5 bases and J by 5 bases, with 19 bases between them. The DNA of the CDR3 is TGTGCCAGCAGCCCACTTAGCCGTAGTCCGGACAATGAGCAGTTCTTC. Translating gives CASSPLSRSPDNEQFF. Drawing the rest from reference TRBV7-6 and TRBJ2-1, the complete variable domain is GAGVSQSPRYKVTKRGQDVALRCDPISGHVSLYWYRQALGQGPEFLTYFNYEAQQDKSGLPNDRFSAERPEGSISTLTIQRTEQRDSAMYRCASSPLSRSPDNEQFFGPGTRLTVL.

Concerning this clonotype: This CDR3 fails to terminate in the conserved phenylalanine or tryptophan, so it likely reflects a read error. V and J are TRBV4-1 and TRBJ1-1; TRBD1 matches at 8 bases. CDR1 MGHRA and CDR2 YSYEKL come from the germline V gene. J gave up 0 bases and V 10 bases, and 7 bases lay outside the gene matches. This CDR3 has 14 amino acids. The CDR3 nucleotides are TGCGCCACAGGACAGGGCAAGATGAACACTGAAGCTTTCTTG. This encodes CATGQGKMNTEAFL.

This rearrangement joins TRBV28 to TRBJ2-5; TRBD2 matches 8 bases. CDR3 length: 11 amino acids. Germline assignment: CDR1 MDHEN and CDR2 SYDVKM. The junction had 2 bases not matched to a gene; V was cut back by 9 bases and J by 5 bases. The CDR3 coding sequence is TGTGCCAGTGGCGGGGGGGAGACCCAGTACTTC. This encodes CASGGGETQYF. Combining the CDR3 with reference TRBV28 and TRBJ2-5 gives the whole variable domain DVKVTQSSRYLVKRTGEKVFLECVQDMDHENMFWYRQDPGLGLRLIYFSYDVKMKEKGDIPEGYSVSREKKERFSLILESASTNQTSMYLCASGGGETQYFGPGTRLLVL.

This rearrangement joins TRBV7-9 to TRBJ2-3; 9 nucleotides match TRBD2. CDR3 size: 16 residues. Trimming at V came to 0 bases and at J to 2 bases, leaving 3 bases not matched to a gene. Germline V gene data show CDR1 as SEHNR and CDR2 as FQNEAQ (reference sequence). CDR3 region: CASSLALAGVTDTQYF. CDR3 coding DNA: TGTGCCAGCAGCTTAGCTTTAGCGGGGGTCACAGATACGCAGTATTTT.

In its sample, this clonotype was seen a few times. V gene TRBV7-2 combines with J gene TRBJ2-5; 9 bases agree with TRBD2. This CDR3 has 18 residues. Germline V gene lookup returns CDR1 SGHTA and CDR2 FQGNSA. V gave up 6 bases and J gave up 1 base; unmatched junction bases: 15. The CDR3 loop reads CASRPRTSESGPQETQYF. CDR3 DNA: TGTGCCAGCAGACCACGGACTAGCGAGAGCGGACCCCAAGAGACCCAGTACTTC.

As to this clonotype: This may come from a read error, since a much larger clone is one base off. The chain employs TRBV12-3 or TRBV12-4 and TRBJ1-2; 7 nucleotides agree with TRBD1. V gave up 6 bases and J gave up 8 bases; unmatched junction bases: 12. The CDR3 is 14 amino acids. CDR3: CASSTLTGKRGYTF. CDR3 bases: TGTGCCAGCAGCACCCTGACAGGGAAGAGGGGCTACACCTTC.

The chain links TRBV19 to TRBJ2-3; D is possibly TRBD2 (6 bases). Germline assignment: CDR1 LNHDA and CDR2 SQIVND (reference sequence). This CDR3 region has 13 residues. V gave up 3 bases and J gave up 6 bases, with 10 bases separating them. DNA for the CDR3: TGTGCCAGTAGTATGCCGAGCGGGGATACGCAGTATTTT. Protein sequence: CASSMPSGDTQYF.

This clonotype was observed at least ten times. The rearrangement uses TRBV7-2 and TRBJ1-5; 7 nucleotides match TRBD1. Germline V gene sequence: CDR1 SGHTA, CDR2 FQGNSA. V gave up 6 bases and J gave up 1 base; unmatched junction bases: 3. The CDR3 totals 14 residues. Here the CDR3 reads CASSTGDSNQPQHF. DNA for the CDR3: TGTGCCAGCAGTACAGGGGACAGCAATCAGCCCCAGCATTTT. The full variable domain, with the rest looked up from reference TRBV7-2 and TRBJ1-5, is GAGVSQSPSNKVTEKGKDVELRCDPISGHTALYWYRQSLGQGLEFLIYFQGNSAPDKSGLPSDRFSAERTGGSVSTLTIQRTQQEDSAVYLCASSTGDSNQPQHFGDGTRLSIL.

This clonotype was picked up a small number of times. The V call is TRBV29-1, the J call TRBJ2-4; tentatively, D is TRBD1 (6 bases). Germline-derived CDR1 and CDR2 are SQVTM and ANQGSEA. The CDR3 is 13 amino acids. V was shortened by 2 bases and J by 8 bases, with 13 bases between the two germline ends. The CDR3 DNA is TGCAGCGTTGAAAACAGGGAACACGACATTCAGTACTTC. It is translated as CSVENREHDIQYF.

The chain carries TRBV20-1 and TRBJ1-2; perhaps TRBD1 as D (6 bases). The CDR3 sequence is 15 residues long. Germline-derived CDR1 and CDR2 are DFQATT and SNEGSKA (reference sequence). The V gene lost 1 base and the J gene lost 5 bases, with 17 bases spanning the gap. The CDR3 DNA reads TGCAGTGCTAGAGGGAACAGGGAGGGTGTTTATGGCTACACCTTC. This translates into CSARGNREGVYGYTF.

Regarding this clonotype: Without the conserved terminal phenylalanine or tryptophan, this CDR3 likely stems from a read error. Because the CDR3's place on the DNA is in doubt, the DNA is left out and the CDR3 is given as listed by TCRdb. The V and J genes are TRBV4-1 and TRBJ2-7; the table gives TRBD1 as D, unverified against the DNA. The CDR3 has 12 residues if both end residues are counted. The germline V gene has CDR1 MGHRA and CDR2 YSYEKL. CDR3 protein: CASSQPGQGIYL.